The 11 T cell receptor beta chains given below trace back to one sample, sequenced in a study of control samples from healthy donors and cancer patients. Repertoires were generated with immunoSEQ multiplex PCR, while TCRdb's copy carries only in-frame clones and drops some. The repertoire holds approximately 80,000 clones, with 91% as singletons. Sequences were obtained from blood. These receptors all stem from a man younger than 45 in good health.

The genes are TRBV27 and TRBJ2-1; 7 nucleotides agree with TRBD2. This CDR3 has 17 amino acids. The junction had 7 bases not matched to a gene; V was cut back by 2 bases and J by 0 bases. CDR1 is MNHEY, CDR2 SMNVEV, per germline (reference sequence). The CDR3 region has the DNA TGTGCCAGCAGTTTAACTAGGCGGGGGTCCTCCTACAATGAGCAGTTCTTC. Its translation: CASSLTRRGSSYNEQFF.

This chain uses TRBV18 with TRBJ1-5; 8 bases are a match to TRBD1. Germline V CDR1 and CDR2: KGHSH, LQKENI. The CDR3 length is 15 residues. The J segment lost 5 bases and the V segment lost 3 bases, leaving 6 bases of the junction unmatched. The DNA of the CDR3 is TGTGCCAGCTCACCGACGGGACAGGATTATCAGCCCCAGCATTTT. As protein: CASSPTGQDYQPQHF.

This rearrangement joins TRBV11-1 to TRBJ1-2; tentatively, D is TRBD1 (5 bases). The CDR3 sequence is 16 residues long. The V end lost 3 bases, the J end lost 6 bases, and 20 bases lay between the germline ends. Germline loops: CDR1 SGHAT, CDR2 FQDESV (reference sequence). CDR3 amino acids: CASSFGELDNSNGYTF. As DNA, the CDR3 is TGTGCCAGCAGCTTTGGCGAATTGGACAATAGCAATGGCTACACCTTC.

This rearrangement joins TRBV28 to TRBJ1-6, with TRBD1 as a possible D gene (5 bases). CDR1 and CDR2 (germline): MDHEN, SYDVKM. There are 14 residues in the CDR3. V gave up 10 bases and J gave up 7 bases, with 17 bases separating them. In DNA form, the CDR3 reads TGTGCCACCACGCAAGGGGACGGGAATTCACCCCTCCACTTT. It specifies CATTQGDGNSPLHF.

The chain carries TRBV6-1 and TRBJ2-3; TRBD2 might be the D (7 bases). The CDR3 has 15 amino acids. The ends were cut back, 2 bases at V and 6 bases at J, with 15 bases in the middle. Germline CDR1 MNHNS, CDR2 SASEGT. The CDR3 region has the DNA TGTGCCAGCAGTGAATTCGGGGGGCAAGTGGATACGCAGTATTTT. This encodes CASSEFGGQVDTQYF.

The V gene is TRBV6-1, the J gene TRBJ2-6, with 11 bases that match TRBD1. Germline V gene lookup returns CDR1 MNHNS and CDR2 SASEGT. The CDR3 is 16 amino acids. Trimming removed 3 bases from V and 3 bases from J; junction bases left unmatched: 1. The CDR3 loop is CASSEGQGVGANVLTF. Here the CDR3 DNA reads TGTGCCAGCAGTGAGGGACAGGGGGTTGGGGCCAACGTCCTGACTTTC.

The chain carries TRBV4-2 and TRBJ1-5, with 7 bases that match TRBD1. The CDR3 length is 16 residues. Germline trimming cut 3 bases from V and 1 base from J; bases unmatched to any gene: 6. Germline V lookup: CDR1 LGHNA, CDR2 YNFKEQ. In nucleotides, the CDR3 is TGTGCCAGCAGCCAGGACCCGGGACAGAGCAATCAGCCCCAGCATTTT. Encoded protein: CASSQDPGQSNQPQHF.

The genes are TRBV27 and TRBJ2-3; 8 positions agree with TRBD2. V lost 3 bases and J lost 1; bases outside the gene matches: 0. The CDR3 runs to 14 residues. Germline CDR1 reads MNHEY; CDR2 reads SMNVEV (reference sequence). CDR3 DNA sequence: TGTGCCAGCAGTTTGCGGGGGGGCACAGATACGCAGTATTTT. Translated: CASSLRGGTDTQYF.

The chain has TRBV4-1 and TRBJ2-2; TRBD2 aligns across 7 bases. This CDR3 is built from 13 residues. CDR1 is MGHRA and CDR2 is YSYEKL in the germline V gene. The CDR3 bases are TGCGCGGGGGGGGAGGCCCTTTTCGGGGAGCTGTTTTTT. This translates into CAGGEALFGELFF.

The genes are TRBV15 and TRBJ1-4; TRBD1 matches 10 bases. Per the germline V gene, CDR1 is LNHNV and CDR2 is YYDKDF (reference sequence). The CDR3 runs 15 residues. J was trimmed by 7 bases and V by 3 bases; bases with no gene match: 5. The chain's CDR3 is CATSSPGQGSEKLFF. For the CDR3, the DNA is TGTGCCACCAGCAGCCCGGGACAGGGGAGTGAAAAACTGTTTTTT.

The CDR3 spells CAWSGAGPSSGNTIYF. The CDR3 DNA sequence: TGTGCCTGGAGTGGGGCAGGGCCCTCCTCTGGAAACACCATATATTTT. This chain uses TRBV30 with TRBJ1-3, with D possibly matching TRBD1 (5 bases). V lost 1 base and J 0 bases, leaving 13 bases between the germline ends. Germline-derived CDR1 and CDR2 are GTSNPN and SVGIG (reference sequence). This CDR3 is 16 amino acids long.